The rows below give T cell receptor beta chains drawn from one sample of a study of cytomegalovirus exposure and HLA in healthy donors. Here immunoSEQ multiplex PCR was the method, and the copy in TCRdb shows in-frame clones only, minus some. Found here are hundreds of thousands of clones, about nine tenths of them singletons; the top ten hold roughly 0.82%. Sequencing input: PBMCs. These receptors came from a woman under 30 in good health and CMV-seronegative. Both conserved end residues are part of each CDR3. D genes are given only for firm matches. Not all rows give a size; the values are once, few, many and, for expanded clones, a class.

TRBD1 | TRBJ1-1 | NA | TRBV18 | CASSRDSSMNTEAFF | TGTGCCAGCTCAAGGGACAGCTCCATGAACACTGAAGCTTTCTTT
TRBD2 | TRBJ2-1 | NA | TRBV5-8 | CASSLERGLGEQFF | TGTGCCAGCAGCTTGGAGCGGGGCCTGGGAGAGCAGTTCTTC
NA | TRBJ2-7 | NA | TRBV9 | CASSAQADPLYEQYF | TGTGCCAGCAGCGCACAAGCGGATCCCCTCTACGAGCAGTACTTC
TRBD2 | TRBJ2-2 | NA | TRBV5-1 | CASSYAGELNTGELFF | TGCGCCAGCAGTTATGCGGGAGAGCTAAACACCGGGGAGCTGTTTTTT
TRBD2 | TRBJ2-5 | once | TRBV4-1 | CASRMGLAGQETQYF | TGCGCCAGCAGGATGGGACTAGCGGGGCAAGAGACCCAGTACTTC
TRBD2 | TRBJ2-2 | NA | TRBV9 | CASSVGGGRSTGELFF | TGTGCCAGCAGCGTAGGGGGCGGGAGATCGACCGGGGAGCTGTTTTTT
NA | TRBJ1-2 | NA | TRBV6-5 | CASNRAGNYGYTF | TGTGCCAGCAATAGGGCAGGGAACTATGGCTACACCTTC
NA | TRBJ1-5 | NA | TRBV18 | CASSATVPFSNQPQHF | TGTGCCAGCTCAGCGACAGTGCCGTTTAGCAATCAGCCCCAGCATTTT
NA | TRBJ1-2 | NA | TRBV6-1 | CASSVILSGGYGYTF | TGTGCCAGCAGTGTCATTCTCTCGGGGGGGTATGGCTACACCTTC
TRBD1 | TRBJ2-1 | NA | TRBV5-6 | CASSSRTGGYNEQFF | TGTGCCAGCAGCTCCCGGACAGGGGGCTACAATGAGCAGTTCTTC
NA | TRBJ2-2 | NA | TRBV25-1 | CASSGTLNTGELFF | TGTGCCAGCAGTGGGACATTGAACACCGGGGAGCTGTTTTTT
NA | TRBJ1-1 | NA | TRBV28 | CASSLAPDTEAFF | TGTGCCAGCAGTTTAGCCCCGGACACTGAAGCTTTCTTT
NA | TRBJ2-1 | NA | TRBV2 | CASSESNREQFF | TGTGCCAGCAGTGAAAGTAACAGGGAGCAGTTCTTC
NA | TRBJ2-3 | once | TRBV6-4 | CASSPKGGTDTQYF | TGTGCCAGCAGTCCAAAGGGGGGGACAGATACGCAGTATTTT
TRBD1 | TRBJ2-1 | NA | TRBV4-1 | CASSHTGTEEYNEQFF | TGCGCCAGCAGCCACACCGGGACAGAAGAATACAATGAGCAGTTCTTC
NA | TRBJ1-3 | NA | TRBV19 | CASSLLGNTIYF | TGTGCCAGTAGTCTCCTTGGAAACACCATATATTTT
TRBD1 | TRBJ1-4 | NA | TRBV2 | CASRERTGGYEKLFF | TGTGCCAGCAGGGAACGCACAGGGGGCTATGAAAAACTGTTTTTT
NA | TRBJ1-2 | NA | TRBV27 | CASTQGSGDGYTF | TGTGCCAGCACCCAAGGGTCGGGGGATGGCTACACCTTC
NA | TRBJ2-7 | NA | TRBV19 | CASSIGIGGEQYF | TGTGCCAGTAGTATAGGGATCGGGGGCGAGCAGTACTTC
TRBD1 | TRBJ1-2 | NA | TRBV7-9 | CASSPENRGGGYTF | TGTGCCAGCAGCCCAGAAAACAGGGGCGGGGGCTACACCTTC
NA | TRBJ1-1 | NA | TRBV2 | CASSDIPGNTEAFF | TGTGCCAGCAGTGATATTCCAGGGAACACTGAAGCTTTCTTT
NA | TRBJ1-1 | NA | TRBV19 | CASSSQMNTEAFF | TGTGCCAGTAGTTCTCAGATGAACACTGAAGCTTTCTTT
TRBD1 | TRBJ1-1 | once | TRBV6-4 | CASGTGRNTEAFF | TGTGCCAGCGGGACAGGGAGGAACACTGAAGCTTTCTTT
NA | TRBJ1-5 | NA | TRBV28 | CASSFVSDSRNQPQHF | TGTGCCAGCAGTTTTGTCTCGGACAGCCGCAATCAGCCCCAGCATTTT
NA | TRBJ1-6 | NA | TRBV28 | CASSLFDSPLHF | TGTGCCAGCAGCCTATTCGATTCACCCCTCCACTTT
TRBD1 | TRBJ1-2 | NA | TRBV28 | CASSLPGQGAGYTF | TGTGCCAGCAGTTTACCAGGACAGGGGGCTGGCTACACCTTC
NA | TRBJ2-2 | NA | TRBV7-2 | CASSFTQGQRTGELFF | TGTGCCAGCAGCTTTACTCAGGGCCAACGCACCGGGGAGCTGTTTTTT
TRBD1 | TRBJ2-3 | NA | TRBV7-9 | CASSLRRSRDRGADTQYF | TGTGCCAGCAGCTTGCGACGTAGTAGGGACAGGGGCGCAGATACGCAGTATTTT
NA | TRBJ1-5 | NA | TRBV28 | CASSFVHGTRTISAQHF | TGTGCCAGCAGCTTTGTCCATGGGACAAGGACAATTTCGGCCCAGCATTTT
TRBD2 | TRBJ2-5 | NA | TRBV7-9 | CASSSPAGSGDETQYF | TGTGCCAGCAGCTCCCCGGCGGGTAGCGGGGACGAGACCCAGTACTTC
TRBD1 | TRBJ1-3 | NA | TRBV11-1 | CASSWGTGLAGNTIYF | TGTGCCAGCAGCTGGGGGACAGGTCTCGCTGGAAACACCATATATTTT
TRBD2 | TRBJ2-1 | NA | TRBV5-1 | CASSLEAGGPYEQFF | TGCGCCAGCAGCTTGGAGGCGGGGGGGCCCTATGAGCAGTTCTTC
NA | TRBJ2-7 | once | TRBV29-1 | CSVGGQRSYEQYF | TGCAGCGTTGGCGGACAGAGATCCTACGAGCAGTACTTC
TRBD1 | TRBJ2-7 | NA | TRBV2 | CASRDSPGQGNEQYF | TGTGCCAGCAGGGACAGCCCGGGACAGGGGAACGAGCAGTACTTC
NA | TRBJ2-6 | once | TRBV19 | CASSIDPPGGSGANVLTF | TGTGCCAGTAGTATAGATCCGCCAGGTGGTTCTGGGGCCAACGTCCTGACTTTC
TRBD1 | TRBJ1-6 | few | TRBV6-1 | CASSGDRGQGSPLHF | TGTGCCAGCAGTGGGGACAGGGGGCAGGGGTCACCCCTCCACTTT
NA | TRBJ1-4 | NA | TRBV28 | CASSPGGRQGKLFF | TGTGCCAGCAGCCCGGGGGGCCGCCAGGGGAAACTGTTTTTT
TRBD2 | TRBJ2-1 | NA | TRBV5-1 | CASSLGLAGGGYNEQFF | TGCGCCAGCAGCTTAGGACTAGCGGGAGGTGGGTACAATGAGCAGTTCTTC
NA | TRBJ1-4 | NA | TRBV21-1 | CPRLGTTNEKLFF | TGTCCCCGTCTCGGTACAACTAATGAAAAACTGTTTTTT
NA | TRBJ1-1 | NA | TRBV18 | CASSPPGGRDTEAFF | TGTGCCAGCTCACCACCGGGAGGAAGGGACACTGAAGCTTTCTTT
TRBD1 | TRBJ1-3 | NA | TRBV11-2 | CASSSGTDGNTIYF | TGTGCCAGCAGCTCCGGGACAGATGGAAACACCATATATTTT
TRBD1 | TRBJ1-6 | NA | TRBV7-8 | CASSVRQGNNSPLHF | TGTGCCAGCAGCGTCCGACAGGGTAATAATTCACCCCTCCACTTT
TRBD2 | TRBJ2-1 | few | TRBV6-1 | CASSPGTSDYNEQFF | TGTGCCAGCAGTCCCGGGACTAGCGACTACAATGAGCAGTTCTTC